Following are 2 T cell receptor beta chains from one sample sequenced in a study of shared clonotypes between healthy human individuals. Method: immunoSEQ multiplex PCR; TCRdb's copy keeps in-frame clones and lacks some. The sample carries under 2.5 million clones, about 90% recorded once. Sequencing was carried out using naive CD4+ T cells from PBMCs. Subset: CD45RA+ positively selected. Receptors originate from a man between 18 and 35 years old in good health. Some clones in this sample may be carry-over from other donors' samples.

V is TRBV28 and J is TRBJ2-5; 8 positions agree with TRBD1. J lost 5 bases, V lost 7 bases, and 12 bases had no gene match. The CDR3 is 15 residues long. The germline CDR1 and CDR2 sequences are MDHEN and SYDVKM. For the CDR3, the DNA is TGTGCCAGCACCCATGGGGCAGGGGGCAGGGAGACCCAGTACTTC. Its translation is CASTHGAGGRETQYF.

The chain recombines TRBV6-5 with TRBJ1-1, with D unclear. V shed 6 bases and J shed 1 base, with 12 bases lying between them. This CDR3 has 14 amino acids. Per germline, CDR1 MNHEY and CDR2 SVGAGI. The CDR3 DNA follows: TGTGCCAGCAGGCCGACACTCAAGAACACTGAAGCTTTCTTT. Translating it yields CASRPTLKNTEAFF.